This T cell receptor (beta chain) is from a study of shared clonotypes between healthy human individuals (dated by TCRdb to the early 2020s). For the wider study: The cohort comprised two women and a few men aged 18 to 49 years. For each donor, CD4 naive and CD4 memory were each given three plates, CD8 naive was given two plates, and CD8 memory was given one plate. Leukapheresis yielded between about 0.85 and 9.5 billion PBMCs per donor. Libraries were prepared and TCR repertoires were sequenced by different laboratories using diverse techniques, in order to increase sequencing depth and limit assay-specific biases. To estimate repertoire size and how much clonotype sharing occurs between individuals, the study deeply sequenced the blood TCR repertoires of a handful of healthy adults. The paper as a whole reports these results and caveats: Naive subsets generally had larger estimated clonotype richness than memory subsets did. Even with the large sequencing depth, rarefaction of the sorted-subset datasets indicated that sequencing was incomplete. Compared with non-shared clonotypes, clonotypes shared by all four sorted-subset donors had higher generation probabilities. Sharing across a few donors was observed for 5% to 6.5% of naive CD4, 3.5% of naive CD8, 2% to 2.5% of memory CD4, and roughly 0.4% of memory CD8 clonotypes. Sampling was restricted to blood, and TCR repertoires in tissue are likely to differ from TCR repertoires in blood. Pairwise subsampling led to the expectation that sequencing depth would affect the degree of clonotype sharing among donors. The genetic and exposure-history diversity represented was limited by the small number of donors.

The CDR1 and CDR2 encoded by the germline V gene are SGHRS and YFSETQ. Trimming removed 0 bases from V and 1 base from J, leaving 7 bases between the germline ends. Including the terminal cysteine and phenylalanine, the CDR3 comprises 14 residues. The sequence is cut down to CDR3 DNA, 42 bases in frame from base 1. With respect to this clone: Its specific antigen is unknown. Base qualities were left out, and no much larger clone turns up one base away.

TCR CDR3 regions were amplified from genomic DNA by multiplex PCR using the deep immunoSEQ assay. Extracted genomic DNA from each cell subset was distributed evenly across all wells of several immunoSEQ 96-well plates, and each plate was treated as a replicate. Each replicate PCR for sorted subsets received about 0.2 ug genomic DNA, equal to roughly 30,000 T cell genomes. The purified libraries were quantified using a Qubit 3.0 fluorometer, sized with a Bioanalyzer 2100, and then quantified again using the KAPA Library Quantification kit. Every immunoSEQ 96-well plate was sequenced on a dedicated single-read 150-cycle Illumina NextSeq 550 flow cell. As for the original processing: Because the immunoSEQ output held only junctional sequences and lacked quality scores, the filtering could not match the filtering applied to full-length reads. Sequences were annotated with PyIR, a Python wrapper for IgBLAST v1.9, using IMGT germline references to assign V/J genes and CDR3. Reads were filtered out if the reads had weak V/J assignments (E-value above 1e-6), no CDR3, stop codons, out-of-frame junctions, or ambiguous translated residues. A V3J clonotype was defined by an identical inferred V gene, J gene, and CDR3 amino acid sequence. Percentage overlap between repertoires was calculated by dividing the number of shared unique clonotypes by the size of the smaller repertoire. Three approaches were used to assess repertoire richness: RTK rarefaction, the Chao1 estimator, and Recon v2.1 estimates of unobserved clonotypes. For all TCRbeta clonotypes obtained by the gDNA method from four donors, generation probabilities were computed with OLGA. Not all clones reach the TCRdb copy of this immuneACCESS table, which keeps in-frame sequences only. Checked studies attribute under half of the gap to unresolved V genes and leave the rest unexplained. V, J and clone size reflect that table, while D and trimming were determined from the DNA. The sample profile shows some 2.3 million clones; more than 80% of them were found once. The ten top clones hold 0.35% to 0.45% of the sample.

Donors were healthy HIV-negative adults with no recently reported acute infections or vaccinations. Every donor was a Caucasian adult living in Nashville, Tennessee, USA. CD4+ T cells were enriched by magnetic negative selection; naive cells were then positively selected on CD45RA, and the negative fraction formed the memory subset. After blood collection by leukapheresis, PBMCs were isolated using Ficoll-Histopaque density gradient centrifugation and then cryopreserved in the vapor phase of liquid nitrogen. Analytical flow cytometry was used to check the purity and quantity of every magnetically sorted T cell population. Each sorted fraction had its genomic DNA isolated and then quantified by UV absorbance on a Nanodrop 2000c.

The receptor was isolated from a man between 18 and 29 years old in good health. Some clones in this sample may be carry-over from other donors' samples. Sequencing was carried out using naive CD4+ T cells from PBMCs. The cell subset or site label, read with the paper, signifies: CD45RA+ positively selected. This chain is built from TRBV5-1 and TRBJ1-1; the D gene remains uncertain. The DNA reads TGCGCCAGCAGCTTGGTCCCCCAGAACACTGAAGCTTTCTTT. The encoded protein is CASSLVPQNTEAFF.